What follows describes a single T cell receptor (beta chain). Sample time point: pre-treatment sample, taken before nivolumab and TIL therapy. This sample was included in a study of TIL therapy for anti-PD-1-resistant metastatic lung cancer. Study context: Median patient age was 54, ranging about 38-80 years. By whole-exome sequencing, median non-synonymous tumor mutation burden was less than 1.6 mutations per megabase. A handful of tumors were EGFR-mutant and two were ALK-rearranged.

The immunoSEQ assay was v3. Here immunoSEQ multiplex PCR was the method, and the copy in TCRdb shows in-frame clones only, minus some. This repertoire shows tens of thousands of clones, around 70% found once; its top ten account for about 6%. CDR3 length equals 15 residues. From germline, CDR1 is LNHNV and CDR2 YYDKDF (reference sequence). With 2 bases clipped from V and 5 bases from J, the junction kept 0 bases outside the gene matches. Sequenced here: blood, sampled at baseline. This rearrangement joins TRBV15 to TRBJ2-2; TRBD2 aligns across 12 bases. The sequence came from a person between 25 and 80 years old with non-small cell lung cancer. The CDR3 is CATSRLAGGTGELFF. CDR3 coding DNA: TGTGCCACCAGCAGACTAGCGGGGGGGACCGGGGAGCTGTTTTTT.